A single sample gave rise to the 18 T cell receptor beta chains below, sequenced in a study of blood T cell repertoires in COVID-19. Only in-frame clones appear in the TCRdb table, and some are missing; sequencing was by immunoSEQ multiplex PCR. This table holds roughly 60,000 clones, almost 85% found once. Sequenced material: peripheral blood. The receptors shown here come from a human donor in a cohort sampled during active COVID-19.

This chain uses TRBV19 with TRBJ2-3, with D possibly matching TRBD1 (5 bases). V was clipped by 0 bases and J by 2 bases, with 15 bases between them. The length of the CDR3 is 17 residues. CDR1 LNHDA and CDR2 SQIVND come from the germline V gene (reference sequence). The CDR3 DNA reads as TGTGCCAGTAGTATAGATAGGACACAGGAGATCACAGATACGCAGTATTTT. This translates into CASSIDRTQEITDTQYF.

The V and J genes are TRBV18 and TRBJ2-3, with 9 bases that match TRBD2. This CDR3 region has 16 residues. Germline V lookup: CDR1 KGHSH, CDR2 LQKENI. After removal of 3 bases from V and 2 bases from J, the junction contained 6 bases not matched to a gene. In DNA, the CDR3 is TGTGCCAGCTCACCTGGGGTAGCGGGGGACACAGATACGCAGTATTTT. Residues: CASSPGVAGDTDTQYF.

In its sample, this clone was seen a few times. The CDR3 coding sequence is TGTGCCAGCAGCGTACAGGACAGAGGGGAAAAACTGTTTTTT. Its translation is CASSVQDRGEKLFF. This chain links TRBV9 with TRBJ1-4, with a possible D match to TRBD1 (6 bases). The V end was cut by 1 base, the J end by 8 bases, with 12 bases between. The CDR3 runs 14 residues. CDR1 and CDR2 (germline): SGDLS, YYNGEE.

V usage is TRBV11-2 and J usage is TRBJ1-3, with D possibly matching TRBD1 (6 bases). This CDR3 comprises 15 residues. Germline CDR1 SGHAT, CDR2 FQNNGV. The V gene lost 6 bases and the J gene lost 4 bases, with 16 bases spanning the gap. The CDR3 loop reads CASRINRAAGNTIYF. In DNA form, the CDR3 reads TGTGCCAGCAGGATTAACAGGGCGGCAGGAAACACCATATATTTT.

This chain connects TRBV5-1 to TRBJ1-2; D ambiguous. Germline V gives CDR1 SGHRS, CDR2 YFSETQ. V lost 4 bases, J lost 1 base, and 8 bases lay in between. This CDR3 comprises 13 residues. The CDR3 spells CASSPGDNYGYTF. Here the CDR3 DNA reads TGCGCCAGCAGCCCCGGTGATAACTATGGCTACACCTTC.

This clone is a singleton in its sample. The chain is built from TRBV28 and TRBJ1-5; the D gene is possibly TRBD1 (6 bases). CDR3 length: 14 residues. The V end lost 11 bases, the J end lost 7 bases, and 21 bases lay between the germline ends. From germline, CDR1 is MDHEN and CDR2 SYDVKM. The CDR3 DNA reads as TGTGCCGGGGGGGGCGCCGACTCCTGGCAGCCCCAGCATTTT. Protein sequence: CAGGGADSWQPQHF.

The chain recombines TRBV29-1 with TRBJ1-1, with D possibly TRBD1 on 5 matching bases. This CDR3 spans 13 amino acids. CDR1 and CDR2 (germline): SQVTM, ANQGSEA. Trimming removed 5 bases from V and 6 bases from J, with 16 bases in between. The CDR3 loop reads CSVRQVGGAEAFF. For the CDR3, the DNA is TGCAGCGTTCGGCAGGTGGGGGGGGCTGAAGCTTTCTTT.

V and J are TRBV18 and TRBJ2-1; 11 nucleotides line up with TRBD2. Germline lookup yields CDR1 KGHSH and CDR2 LQKENI. V was clipped by 4 bases and J by 6 bases; unmatched bases: 5. The CDR3 has 15 amino acids. Written as DNA, the CDR3 is TGTGCCAGCTCACGTACTAGCGGGGGTTTCAATGAGCAGTTCTTC. Translating gives CASSRTSGGFNEQFF.

The gene calls are TRBV3-1 (or the pseudogene TRBV3-2) and TRBJ2-3; 7 bases align to TRBD2. The V gene end was trimmed by 5 bases and the J gene end by 1 base; junction bases not matched to a gene: 6. The germline V gene has CDR1 LGHDT and CDR2 YNNKEL (reference sequence). The CDR3 is 15 residues long. The CDR3 spells CASSSTSAGTDTQYF. The CDR3 region has the DNA TGTGCCAGCAGCTCCACTAGCGCGGGCACAGATACGCAGTATTTT.

The chain joins TRBV11-2 to TRBJ2-2; TRBD1 agrees at 10 bases. The CDR3 extends over 17 amino acids. V dropped 5 bases and J dropped 7; count of bases not matched to a gene: 13. Germline V gene lookup returns CDR1 SGHAT and CDR2 FQNNGV. CDR3 region: CASSQSPGQGKIGELFF. CDR3 nucleotide sequence: TGTGCCAGCAGCCAATCGCCGGGACAGGGGAAAATCGGGGAGCTGTTTTTT.

The CDR3 bases are TGTGCCAGCAGCCCCCAAGGACTAGGGTCCTACGAGCAGTACTTC. Protein: CASSPQGLGSYEQYF. This chain connects TRBV7-6 to TRBJ2-7; 7 bases are a match to TRBD2. Per the germline V gene, CDR1 is SGHVS and CDR2 is FNYEAQ. V dropped 5 bases and J dropped 1; count of bases not matched to a gene: 8. The CDR3 has 15 residues. The full variable domain, with the rest looked up from reference TRBV7-6 and TRBJ2-7, is GAGVSQSPRYKVTKRGQDVALRCDPISGHVSLYWYRQALGQGPEFLTYFNYEAQQDKSGLPNDRFSAERPEGSISTLTIQRTEQRDSAMYRCASSPQGLGSYEQYFGPGTRLTVT.

Comment on this clone: Other DNA sequences in this specimen translate into the identical CDR3. V and J are TRBV18 and TRBJ2-2, with 9 bases fitting TRBD2. The CDR3 runs to 16 residues. CDR1 is KGHSH, CDR2 LQKENI, per germline. V was pared by 0 bases and J by 1 base, with 0 bases of the junction left unmatched. CDR3 DNA sequence: TGTGCCAGCTCACCACCTAGCGGGGGGAACACCGGGGAGCTGTTTTTT. It encodes CASSPPSGGNTGELFF.

V gene TRBV7-2 combines with J gene TRBJ2-7; 9 positions match TRBD2. Germline CDR1 and CDR2: SGHTA and FQGNSA. This CDR3 is built from 13 residues. Trimming at V came to 5 bases and at J to 6 bases, leaving 5 bases not matched to a gene. CDR3 amino acids: CASSETSGTEQYF. The CDR3 nucleotides read TGTGCCAGCAGCGAGACTAGCGGCACCGAGCAGTACTTC.

This clone came up a few times. V usage is TRBV6-1 and J usage is TRBJ1-2; tentatively, D is TRBD1 (6 bases). V was cut by 3 bases and J by 3 bases, with 8 bases left in between. The CDR3 is 13 amino acids. From germline, CDR1 is MNHNS and CDR2 SASEGT. In DNA, the CDR3 is TGTGCCAGCAGTGAGGACAGTTACTATGGCTACACCTTC. Its protein product is CASSEDSYYGYTF.

The rearrangement links TRBV12-3 or TRBV12-4 to TRBJ2-1; 7 nucleotides align to TRBD1. With 4 bases clipped from V and 8 bases from J, the junction kept 5 bases outside the gene matches. The CDR3 has 13 amino acids. The CDR3 protein is CASSWNRGHEQFF. CDR3 DNA: TGTGCCAGCAGTTGGAACAGGGGCCATGAGCAGTTCTTC.

The gene calls are TRBV9 and TRBJ1-1; a possible D gene is TRBD1 (5 bases). V gave up 0 bases and J gave up 5 bases, with 14 bases separating them. The CDR3 is 15 amino acids. Germline CDR1 is SGDLS and CDR2 is YYNGEE. As DNA, the CDR3 is TGTGCCAGCAGCGTAGAGGCAGGGCTGGGGACTGAAGCTTTCTTT. As protein: CASSVEAGLGTEAFF.

The chain uses TRBV7-2 and TRBJ2-3; TRBD2 is a possible D gene (7 bases). Looked up from germline, CDR1 is SGHTA and CDR2 is FQGNSA. Trimming removed 6 bases at V and 1 base at J, with 20 bases between. The CDR3 covers 17 residues. CDR3: CASRIGGAGLGTDTQYF. In DNA, the CDR3 is TGTGCCAGCAGGATTGGGGGGGCAGGGTTGGGCACAGATACGCAGTATTTT.

The sample holds one count of this clone. This chain links TRBV11-3 with TRBJ2-2; no firm D call. V dropped 0 bases and J dropped 9 bases, with 14 bases sitting between them. This CDR3 comprises 15 residues. In germline, CDR1 is SGHNT, CDR2 YENEEA. The CDR3, as DNA: TGTGCCAGCAGCTTAGATCTGCCGGTTCGTAGGGAGCTGTTTTTT. Its translation is CASSLDLPVRRELFF.